One sample yielded the 26 T cell receptor beta chains listed below, sequenced in a study of T cell responses to AZD1222 COVID-19 vaccine. Method: immunoSEQ multiplex PCR; TCRdb's copy keeps in-frame clones and lacks some. The sample shows about 110,000 clones, roughly 91% of them seen only once. Material: peripheral blood, obtained 28 days after the second AZD1222 dose. The receptors shown here come from an adult who received the AZD1222 COVID-19 vaccine.

In regard to this clone: One end of the junction fails to match germline, which may point to a read error. V and J are TRBV19 and TRBJ2-7; D unclear. The CDR3 is made up of 15 amino acids. Germline CDR1 reads LNHDA; CDR2 reads SQIVND (reference sequence). CDR3: CASSIDPVASSEQYF. CDR3 nucleotides: TGTGCCAGTAGTATAGACCCCGTCGCCTCCTCCGAGCAGTACTTC.

The DNA of the CDR3 is TGTGCCAGCAGCCCGACAGGGGGTTACGAGCAGTACTTC. Translated, it gives CASSPTGGYEQYF. The chain has TRBV6-5 and TRBJ2-7; TRBD1 matches at 9 bases. Germline V gene lookup returns CDR1 MNHEY and CDR2 SVGAGI. V was pared by 6 bases and J by 4 bases, with 4 bases of the junction left unmatched. The CDR3 is made up of 13 amino acids.

This clone was counted a single time. The rearrangement uses TRBV2 and TRBJ1-4; D remains ambiguous. Germline lookup yields CDR1 SNHLY and CDR2 FYNNEI. The CDR3 length is 15 residues. V lost 0 bases to trimming and J lost 3 bases, with 8 bases between them. The CDR3 sequence: CASSEARGPNEKLFF. The DNA of the CDR3 is TGTGCCAGCAGTGAAGCGCGTGGGCCTAATGAAAAACTGTTTTTT.

The genes are TRBV19 and TRBJ1-1; 9 positions agree with TRBD1. The CDR3 has 16 amino acids. Germline V gives CDR1 LNHDA, CDR2 SQIVND (reference sequence). V gave up 5 bases and J gave up 4 bases; unmatched junction bases: 11. CDR3 amino acids: CASSAGQGYESTEAFF. CDR3 nucleotide sequence: TGTGCCAGTAGTGCCGGACAGGGGTACGAGAGCACTGAAGCTTTCTTT.

The V call is TRBV5-1, the J call TRBJ2-2; D is perhaps TRBD1 (6 bases). Germline assignment: CDR1 SGHRS and CDR2 YFSETQ. The CDR3 totals 16 residues. Trimming shortened V by 4 bases and J by 0 bases, and 13 bases separated the two germline ends. CDR3 amino acids: CASSLYGTTNTGELFF. The CDR3 DNA follows: TGCGCCAGCAGCCTTTACGGGACAACGAACACCGGGGAGCTGTTTTTT.

The chain couples TRBV27 to TRBJ2-1; 10 bases match TRBD1. CDR3 length equals 15 residues. The V and J ends lost 5 bases and 6 bases, in that order; junction bases with no gene match: 7. CDR1 and CDR2 (germline): MNHEY, SMNVEV (reference sequence). CDR3: CASSKRTGGSNEQFF. In DNA form, the CDR3 reads TGTGCCAGCAGTAAGAGGACAGGGGGTTCCAATGAGCAGTTCTTC.

The chain has TRBV3-1 (or the pseudogene TRBV3-2) and TRBJ1-5; perhaps TRBD1 as D (5 bases). Trimming removed 4 bases from V and 1 base from J, with 17 bases in between. CDR1 and CDR2 (germline): LGHDT, YNNKEL (reference sequence). The CDR3 extends over 17 amino acids. CDR3: CASSLQAGGVSNQPQHF. The DNA for the CDR3 is TGTGCCAGCAGCCTTCAGGCAGGAGGGGTGAGCAATCAGCCCCAGCATTTT.

The chain recombines TRBV7-9 with TRBJ2-7, with 9 bases lining up with TRBD1. CDR1 is SEHNR, CDR2 FQNEAQ, per germline (reference sequence). The CDR3 spans 15 residues. With V trimmed by 4 bases and J by 3 bases, 7 bases remained unmatched. CDR3 DNA: TGTGCCAGCAGCTCAACAGGGGGCCCCTTCTACGAGCAGTACTTC. It yields the protein CASSSTGGPFYEQYF. The complete variable domain, with remaining parts taken from reference TRBV7-9 and TRBJ2-7, reads DTGVSQNPRHKITKRGQNVTFRCDPISEHNRLYWYRQTLGQGPEFLTYFQNEAQLEKSRLLSDRFSAERPKGSFSTLEIQRTEQGDSAMYLCASSSTGGPFYEQYFGPGTRLTVT.

J is TRBJ1-1 and V is TRBV29-1; no definite D call. The CDR3 has 12 amino acids. Trimming left V 4 bases short and J 0 bases short, with 6 bases between. Germline V gives CDR1 SQVTM, CDR2 ANQGSEA. The CDR3 is CSVVGMNTEAFF. The CDR3 bases are TGCAGCGTTGTTGGGATGAACACTGAAGCTTTCTTT.

The genes are TRBV7-3 and TRBJ2-2; D is unclear. From germline, CDR1 is SGHTA and CDR2 FQGTGA. The V end was cut by 0 bases, the J end by 7 bases, with 12 bases between. The CDR3 extends over 15 amino acids. The CDR3 loop is CASSLTQVTVGELFF. For the CDR3, the DNA is TGTGCCAGCAGCTTAACCCAGGTTACGGTCGGGGAGCTGTTTTTT.

The chain is built from TRBV6-2 or TRBV6-3 and TRBJ2-1; TRBD1 matches at 10 bases. J gave up 15 bases and V 5 bases, and 7 bases lay outside the gene matches. The length of the CDR3 is 12 residues. CDR1 MNHEY and CDR2 SVGEGT come from the germline V gene. The chain's CDR3 is CASSQTGGSRFF. The CDR3 bases are TGTGCCAGCAGTCAGACAGGGGGCAGTCGGTTCTTC.

This clone was counted only a few times. The chain employs TRBV6-2 or TRBV6-3 and TRBJ2-7; possibly TRBD1 for D (6 bases). The CDR3 is 14 amino acids. Germline loops: CDR1 MNHEY, CDR2 SVGEGT. V lost 6 bases, J lost 2 bases, and 14 bases lay in between. The CDR3 coding sequence is TGTGCCAGCAGCGACGGGACACGAACCTACGAGCAGTACTTC. It codes for CASSDGTRTYEQYF.

The chain has TRBV30 and TRBJ2-1; a possible D gene is TRBD2 (7 bases). The CDR3 extends over 16 amino acids. V was clipped by 0 bases and J by 8 bases, with 20 bases between them. The germline CDR1 and CDR2 sequences are GTSNPN and SVGIG (reference sequence). The CDR3 DNA sequence: TGTGCCTGGAGTGTACTATCCCGGGGGGCCGGGGATGAGCAGTTCTTC. Residues: CAWSVLSRGAGDEQFF.

The chain combines TRBV11-2 with TRBJ2-5, with a tentative D call TRBD2 (6 bases). CDR1 is SGHAT and CDR2 is FQNNGV in the germline V gene. V lost 3 bases and J lost 2, with 10 bases in between. CDR3 length equals 14 residues. The chain's CDR3 is CASSFGDFQETQYF. CDR3 coding DNA: TGTGCCAGCAGCTTCGGGGACTTTCAAGAGACCCAGTACTTC.

The chain recombines TRBV27 with TRBJ1-1; tentatively, D is TRBD1 (5 bases). Germline V lookup: CDR1 MNHEY, CDR2 SMNVEV (reference sequence). The V end lost 3 bases, the J end lost 4 bases, and 9 bases lay between the germline ends. The CDR3 loop spans 13 amino acids. CDR3 DNA: TGTGCCAGCAGTTTGGGGCCGGGCACTGAAGCTTTCTTT. Translating gives CASSLGPGTEAFF.

The rearrangement uses TRBV6-5 and TRBJ1-6; D gene uncertain. The germline gives CDR1 MNHEY, CDR2 SVGAGI. V dropped 5 bases and J dropped 10 bases, with 12 bases sitting between them. The CDR3 length is 13 residues. CDR3: CASSPRAVSPLHF. Here the CDR3 DNA reads TGTGCCAGCAGTCCCCGGGCGGTCTCACCCCTCCACTTT.

Here the CDR3 reads CASRGGLQETQYF. The DNA of the CDR3 is TGTGCCAGTCGTGGGGGACTCCAAGAGACCCAGTACTTC. The chain combines TRBV18 with TRBJ2-5; D may be TRBD2 (6 bases). Germline CDR1 reads KGHSH; CDR2 reads LQKENI. Deletions cut 9 bases from V and 1 base from J, with 12 bases between. The CDR3 runs 13 residues.

This clone was recorded once. This chain joins TRBV11-2 and TRBJ2-5; 12 bases are a match to TRBD1. The CDR3 is 17 residues long. J gave up 5 bases and V 3 bases, and 10 bases lay outside the gene matches. From germline, CDR1 is SGHAT and CDR2 FQNNGV. This chain's CDR3 is CASSFGAGQGASETQYF. In DNA, the CDR3 is TGTGCCAGCAGCTTCGGTGCGGGACAGGGGGCATCGGAGACCCAGTACTTC. The whole variable domain, filled in from reference TRBV11-2 and TRBJ2-5, reads EAGVAQSPRYKIIEKRQSVAFWCNPISGHATLYWYQQILGQGPKLLIQFQNNGVVDDSQLPKDRFSAERLKGVDSTLKIQPAKLEDSAVYLCASSFGAGQGASETQYFGPGTRLLVL.

V gene TRBV5-6 combines with J gene TRBJ1-5; no reliable D call. This CDR3 has 12 amino acids. Germline CDR1 SGHDT, CDR2 YYEEEE. The V gene lost 0 bases and the J gene lost 5 bases, with 3 bases spanning the gap. The CDR3, as DNA: TGTGCCAGCAGCTTGGGGGATCAGCCCCAGCATTTT. Amino acid sequence: CASSLGDQPQHF.

Comment on this clone: The junction departs from germline at one end; a sequencing error may be responsible. The V gene is TRBV7-7, the J gene TRBJ2-7; TRBD1 might be the D (5 bases). CDR1 SSHAT and CDR2 FNYEAQ come from the germline V gene (reference sequence). The CDR3 has 13 residues. The CDR3 is CASSLRGRSEQYF. The CDR3 nucleotides read TGTGCTAGCAGCTTAAGGGGCCGTAGCGAGCAGTACTTC. The full variable domain, its missing parts supplied by reference TRBV7-7 and TRBJ2-7, is GAGVSQSPRYKVTKRGQDVTLRCDPISSHATLYWYQQALGQGPEFLTYFNYEAQPDKSGLPSDRFSAERPEGSISTLTIQRTEQRDSAMYRCASSLRGRSEQYFGPGTRLTVT.

The V gene is TRBV3-1 (or the pseudogene TRBV3-2), the J gene TRBJ1-2, with D uncertain. Germline CDR1 LGHDT, CDR2 YNNKEL (reference sequence). The CDR3 loop spans 16 amino acids. Trimming took 2 bases from V and 5 from J, leaving 18 bases between them. The CDR3 loop reads CASSQLLSRSVYGYTF. The CDR3 DNA reads as TGTGCCAGCAGCCAACTTCTGTCCCGATCAGTGTATGGCTACACCTTC.

This rearrangement joins TRBV29-1 to TRBJ1-3; D possibly corresponds to TRBD1 (6 bases). The CDR3 has 14 amino acids. V lost 7 bases, J lost 2 bases, and 15 bases lay in between. The germline V gene has CDR1 SQVTM and CDR2 ANQGSEA. CDR3 sequence: CSAASQGTGNTIYF. CDR3 nucleotide sequence: TGCAGCGCCGCTTCACAGGGCACTGGAAACACCATATATTTT. The whole variable domain, filled in from reference TRBV29-1 and TRBJ1-3, reads SAVISQKPSRDICQRGTSLTIQCQVDSQVTMMFWYRQQPGQSLTLIATANQGSEATYESGFVIDKFPISRPNLTFSTLTVSNMSPEDSSIYLCSAASQGTGNTIYFGEGSWLTVV.

This clone was recorded once. This rearrangement joins TRBV6-1 to TRBJ1-5; a possible D gene is TRBD1 (6 bases). Trimming left V 4 bases short and J 0 bases short, with 16 bases between. Germline V lookup: CDR1 MNHNS, CDR2 SASEGT. CDR3 length: 17 amino acids. CDR3: CASSGRAGAYSNQPQHF. CDR3 bases: TGTGCCAGCAGTGGCCGGGCAGGGGCATATAGCAATCAGCCCCAGCATTTT.

The chain couples TRBV5-1 to TRBJ2-5, with D hard to call. Germline V gene lookup returns CDR1 SGHRS and CDR2 YFSETQ. Trimming stripped 0 bases from V and 3 bases from J, with 6 bases between. The CDR3 length is 13 residues. CDR3 in amino acids: CASSLVPKETQYF. The CDR3 region has the DNA TGCGCCAGCAGCTTGGTACCTAAAGAGACCCAGTACTTC.

The V gene is TRBV19, the J gene TRBJ1-5, with 7 nucleotides matching TRBD1. The CDR3 is 14 residues long. The V and J ends lost 7 bases and 7 bases, in that order; junction bases with no gene match: 10. Germline CDR1 is LNHDA and CDR2 is SQIVND (reference sequence). The CDR3 protein is CASTLGGREQPQHF. The CDR3, as DNA: TGTGCCAGTACCCTAGGGGGCAGGGAACAGCCCCAGCATTTT.

With respect to this clone: One junction end disagrees with the germline gene, perhaps due to a read error. CDR3 residues: CASSQGREGARNF. The CDR3 nucleotides read TGTGCCAGCAGCCAAGGAAGGGAGGGGGCGCGGAACTTC. The V and J genes are TRBV3-1 (or the pseudogene TRBV3-2) and TRBJ2-7; D may correspond to TRBD1 or TRBD2 (7 bases each). The CDR3 is 13 amino acids. Germline V gene data show CDR1 as LGHDT and CDR2 as YNNKEL (reference sequence).